A selection of T cell receptor beta chains follows, all from one sample in a study of OX40 agonist ivuxolimab in advanced cancers. Produced via immunoSEQ multiplex PCR; TCRdb's table is partial and in-frame only. The table includes some 25,000 clones, 85% detected once. The sample here was CD4+ or CD8+ T cells sorted from blood, taken in a trial of the OX40 agonist ivuxolimab. The receptors derive from an adult with an advanced solid tumor such as melanoma, head and neck, liver or kidney cancer. Both conserved end residues are part of each CDR3. D genes are given only for firm matches. For some rows the clone size is stated as once, few or many, or as a class when expanded; others skip it.

j_call: TRBJ1-1; d_call: NA; clone_size: NA; v_call: TRBV5-6; cdr3_aa: CASSLAGQMNTEAFF; cdr3_nt: TGTGCCAGCAGCTTGGCCGGACAGATGAACACTGAAGCTTTCTTT
j_call: TRBJ1-2; d_call: NA; clone_size: once; v_call: TRBV27; cdr3_aa: CASSSGTIYGYTF; cdr3_nt: TGTGCCAGCAGTTCGGGGACAATCTATGGCTACACCTTC
j_call: TRBJ1-1; d_call: NA; clone_size: NA; v_call: TRBV9; cdr3_aa: CASNRAGDTEAFF; cdr3_nt: TGTGCCAGCAACCGAGCGGGGGACACTGAAGCTTTCTTT
j_call: TRBJ1-2; d_call: NA; clone_size: NA; v_call: TRBV6-5; cdr3_aa: CASSYSSNYGYTF; cdr3_nt: TGTGCCAGCAGTTACAGTTCTAACTATGGCTACACCTTC
j_call: TRBJ1-2; d_call: NA; clone_size: NA; v_call: TRBV6-5; cdr3_aa: CASSTTGMRGYTF; cdr3_nt: TGTGCCAGCAGTACCACAGGGATGCGCGGCTACACCTTC
j_call: TRBJ2-3; d_call: TRBD2; clone_size: NA; v_call: TRBV28; cdr3_aa: CASSRLAGGPGGDTQYF; cdr3_nt: TGTGCCAGCAGCCGACTAGCGGGGGGGCCAGGGGGAGATACGCAGTATTTT
j_call: TRBJ2-7; d_call: TRBD1; clone_size: NA; v_call: TRBV7-9; cdr3_aa: CASSLERGQSSYEQYF; cdr3_nt: TGTGCCAGCAGCTTAGAACGGGGACAGAGCTCCTACGAGCAGTACTTC
j_call: TRBJ2-7; d_call: TRBD1; clone_size: NA; v_call: TRBV14; cdr3_aa: CASSLGQGAYEQYF; cdr3_nt: TGTGCCAGCAGCCTCGGACAGGGGGCCTACGAGCAGTACTTC
j_call: TRBJ2-7; d_call: NA; clone_size: NA; v_call: TRBV28; cdr3_aa: CASRNSSYEQYF; cdr3_nt: TGTGCCAGCAGGAATAGCTCCTACGAGCAGTACTTC
j_call: TRBJ1-1; d_call: NA; clone_size: NA; v_call: TRBV2; cdr3_aa: CASSESDSRNTEAFF; cdr3_nt: TGTGCCAGCAGTGAATCGGACAGCCGGAACACTGAAGCTTTCTTT
j_call: TRBJ1-6; d_call: NA; clone_size: few; v_call: TRBV2; cdr3_aa: CASSDGGPDNSPLHF; cdr3_nt: TGTGCCAGCAGTGACGGGGGGCCGGATAATTCACCCCTCCACTTT
j_call: TRBJ1-5; d_call: NA; clone_size: NA; v_call: TRBV5-1; cdr3_aa: CASSLGAGDQPQHF; cdr3_nt: TGCGCCAGCAGCTTGGGTGCAGGGGATCAGCCCCAGCATTTT
j_call: TRBJ2-1; d_call: NA; clone_size: NA; v_call: TRBV27; cdr3_aa: CASSLGGSSYNEQFF; cdr3_nt: TGTGCCAGCAGTTTAGGAGGGAGCTCCTACAATGAGCAGTTCTTC
j_call: TRBJ2-7; d_call: NA; clone_size: NA; v_call: TRBV6-4; cdr3_aa: CASSDSPEAYEQYF; cdr3_nt: TGTGCCAGCAGTGACTCGCCGGAGGCCTACGAGCAGTACTTC
j_call: TRBJ2-4; d_call: NA; clone_size: NA; v_call: TRBV21-1; cdr3_aa: CASRGRKTPAKNIQYF; cdr3_nt: TGTGCCAGCAGAGGAAGAAAAACACCAGCCAAAAACATTCAGTACTTC
j_call: TRBJ2-7; d_call: NA; clone_size: NA; v_call: TRBV10-1; cdr3_aa: CASSSHEQYF; cdr3_nt: TGCGCCAGCAGTTCCCACGAGCAGTACTTC
j_call: TRBJ2-1; d_call: TRBD1; clone_size: NA; v_call: TRBV29-1; cdr3_aa: CSVVGTGSYNEQFF; cdr3_nt: TGCAGCGTTGTTGGGACAGGGTCCTACAATGAGCAGTTCTTC
j_call: TRBJ1-6; d_call: TRBD1; clone_size: NA; v_call: TRBV11-2; cdr3_aa: CASSLIPGGNSPLHF; cdr3_nt: TGTGCCAGCAGCTTAATTCCAGGGGGAAATTCACCCCTCCACTTT
j_call: TRBJ1-2; d_call: TRBD1; clone_size: NA; v_call: TRBV19; cdr3_aa: CASSIVLGQGGNGYTF; cdr3_nt: TGTGCCAGTAGTATTGTACTAGGACAGGGGGGAAATGGCTACACCTTC
j_call: TRBJ2-7; d_call: NA; clone_size: NA; v_call: TRBV2; cdr3_aa: CASRGTGAPYEQYF; cdr3_nt: TGTGCCAGCAGAGGAACCGGGGCTCCCTACGAGCAGTACTTC
j_call: TRBJ2-7; d_call: NA; clone_size: NA; v_call: TRBV5-1; cdr3_aa: CASSLSSSYEQYF; cdr3_nt: TGCGCCAGCAGCTTAAGCTCCTCCTACGAGCAGTACTTC
j_call: TRBJ2-7; d_call: NA; clone_size: NA; v_call: TRBV28; cdr3_aa: CASSSRGTFYEQYF; cdr3_nt: TGTGCCAGCAGTTCTAGGGGGACTTTCTACGAGCAGTACTTC
j_call: TRBJ1-1; d_call: NA; clone_size: NA; v_call: TRBV4-3; cdr3_aa: CASSQDQGSEAFF; cdr3_nt: TGCGCCAGCAGCCAAGATCAAGGGTCTGAAGCTTTCTTT
j_call: TRBJ2-2; d_call: TRBD2; clone_size: once; v_call: TRBV5-6; cdr3_aa: CASSLGLAGGTGELFF; cdr3_nt: TGTGCCAGCAGCTTGGGACTAGCGGGGGGAACCGGGGAGCTGTTTTTT
j_call: TRBJ2-1; d_call: NA; clone_size: NA; v_call: TRBV9; cdr3_aa: CASSTGLSSSYNEQFF; cdr3_nt: TGTGCCAGCAGTACCGGACTATCGAGCTCCTACAATGAGCAGTTCTTC
j_call: TRBJ2-2; d_call: TRBD1; clone_size: NA; v_call: TRBV6-1; cdr3_aa: CASSGDRGAGELFF; cdr3_nt: TGTGCCAGCAGTGGAGACAGGGGGGCCGGGGAGCTGTTTTTT
j_call: TRBJ2-1; d_call: NA; clone_size: NA; v_call: TRBV7-6; cdr3_aa: CASSLVNRNEQFF; cdr3_nt: TGTGCCAGCAGCTTAGTAAACAGAAATGAGCAGTTCTTC